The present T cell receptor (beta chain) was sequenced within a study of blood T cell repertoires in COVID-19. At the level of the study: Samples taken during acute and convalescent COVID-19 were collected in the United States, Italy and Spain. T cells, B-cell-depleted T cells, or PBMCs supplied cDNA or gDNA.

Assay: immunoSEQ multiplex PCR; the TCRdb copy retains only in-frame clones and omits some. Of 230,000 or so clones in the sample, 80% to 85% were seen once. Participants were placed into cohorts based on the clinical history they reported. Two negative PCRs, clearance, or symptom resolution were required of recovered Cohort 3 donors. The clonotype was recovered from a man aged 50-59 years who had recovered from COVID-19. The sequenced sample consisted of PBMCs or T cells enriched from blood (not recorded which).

CDR3 sequence reads: CASSTSRGRNGYTF. DNA for the CDR3: TGTGCCAGCAGCACCAGCAGGGGGAGAAATGGCTACACCTTC. The chain couples TRBV21-1 to TRBJ1-2; TRBD1, the D gene given by the table, was not confirmed from the DNA. TRBV21-1 is recorded as a pseudogene. The CDR3 sequence is 14 residues long.